This entry is about one T cell receptor beta chain. The count of this clone is one. Its antigen is still unknown. No qualities accompany the bases; no much larger clone lies one base away. The entry originates in a study of vaccination effects on CD4 cells after COVID-19 (dated by TCRdb to the early 2020s). About the full investigation: To identify antigen-specific CD4+ T cell clonotypes by their expansion, the ViraFEST assay first stimulated PBMC with viral peptide pools and then applied TCR sequencing. In the study, cultures from other donors were sequenced using the Oncomine TCR Beta short-read assay on an Illumina iSeq 100. A total of 9 to 11 COVID-19 convalescent patients and a handful of SARS-CoV-2-naive healthy vaccine recipients were included in the full study. SARS-CoV-2 spike-specific CD4+ TCR repertoires were compared before and after mRNA vaccination in COVID-19 convalescent patients and in infection-naive vaccine recipients. Each well held some 1.9 million PBMC cultured in IMDM containing roughly 4.9% human AB serum, 9.5 to 10 IU/ml IL-2 and gentamicin, along with around 9.1 ug/ml peptides. Post-vaccine samples across the study were collected a median of 72 days after the second dose, with a range of 14 to 241. Results the study describes overall, beyond this receptor: Marked clonal contraction was observed in both infection-induced and vaccine-induced clones at late post-vaccination timepoints, consistent with waning T cell responses. In healthy vaccine recipients, vaccine-induced clones were almost all SARS-CoV-2 mono-reactive, with only 1 of 255 being cross-reactive with common cold coronaviruses. Only a small number of convalescent patients were included, and no early post-infection timepoints were available, which limited the study.

Libraries were made using the immunoSEQ multiplex PCR assay. DNA from the cultured and isolated CD4+ T cells underwent TCR beta CDR3 sequencing. As for the original processing: The analysis removed non-productive TCR sequences, trimmed reads to the CDR3 region, and retained only CDR3s that were 7 or more amino acids long. Antigen-specific clonotypes were identified with the MANAFEST web app by comparing expansion in peptide wells against reference cultures. To be called positive, a clone needed expansion at FDR<0.05 compared with the reference and with all other wells, an odds ratio greater than 5, and a frequency greater than 0.1% in two replicate wells. Cross-reactive clonotypes were defined as significantly expanded in SARS-CoV-2 spike wells and in at least one common cold coronavirus spike condition. CDR3 similarity was assessed by Levenshtein distance using the stringdist R package, and unrooted trees were constructed with ape in R 3.6.1. Imported from immuneACCESS, the table was reduced by TCRdb to in-frame sequences with V and J called. These copies leave out some clones; in studies compared against another copy, an unresolved V gene accounts for under half, and the cause of the remainder is not known. Clonal size and the V and J genes are those of that table, whereas D and trimming came from the DNA. For this sample the table gives about 66,000 clones, of which over 70% were detected only once. The ten largest clones represent around 2.2% of the sample.

Sequences SGHTS (CDR1) and YDEGEE (CDR2) are obtained from the germline V gene. V is cut by 0 bases and J by 4 bases, and the space between the germline ends is 8 bases. The CDR3 numbers 13 residues from cysteine through valine. The retained sequence is limited to the CDR3, 39 bases, with the frame set at the first base. After around eleven days of culture, CD4+ T cells were isolated with the EasySep CD4+ T cell isolation kit. Each participant got two doses of an mRNA SARS-CoV-2 vaccine, either BNT162b2 or mRNA-1273. The absence of prior SARS-CoV-2 infection in healthy vaccine recipients was confirmed by negative nucleocapsid antibodies before and after vaccination. On days 3 and 7, half of the culture medium was replaced with fresh IL-2-containing medium. Each peptide stimulation condition was cultured in triplicate wells unless otherwise noted. Using Ficoll-Paque Plus gradient centrifugation, PBMC were separated from whole blood and then either used fresh or cryopreserved at -140C. Genomic DNA was extracted from cultured CD4+ T cells with the QIAamp micro DNA kit.

Sequencing used CD4+ T cells from PBMCs cultured without peptide, obtained after COVID-19 vaccination. The clonotype originates from a human donor who received a COVID-19 vaccine. In this chain, TRBV5-8 is recombined with TRBJ2-7; a weak D assignment points to TRBD2 (6 bases agree). The DNA sequence is given as TGTGCCAGCAGCTTGGCACGGGGGTACGAGCAGTACGTC. It encodes CASSLARGYEQYV.